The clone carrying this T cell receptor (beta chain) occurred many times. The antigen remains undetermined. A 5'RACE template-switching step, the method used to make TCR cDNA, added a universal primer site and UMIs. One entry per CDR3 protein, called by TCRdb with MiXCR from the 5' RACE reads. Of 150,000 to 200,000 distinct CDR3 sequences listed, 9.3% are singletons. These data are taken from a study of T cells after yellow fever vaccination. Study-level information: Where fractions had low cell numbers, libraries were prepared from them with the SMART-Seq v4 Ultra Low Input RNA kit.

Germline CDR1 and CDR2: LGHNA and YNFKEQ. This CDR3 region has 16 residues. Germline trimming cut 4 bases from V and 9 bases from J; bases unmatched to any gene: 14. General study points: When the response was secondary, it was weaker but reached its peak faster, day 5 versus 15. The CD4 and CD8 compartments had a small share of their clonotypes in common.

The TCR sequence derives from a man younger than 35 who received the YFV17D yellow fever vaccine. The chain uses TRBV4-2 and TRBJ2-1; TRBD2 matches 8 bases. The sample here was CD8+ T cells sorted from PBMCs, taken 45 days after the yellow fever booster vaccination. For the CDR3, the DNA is TGTGCCAGCAGCCCCCCGGGCGGGGGGTTCCTTGGTGAGCAGTTCTTC. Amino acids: CASSPPGGGFLGEQFF.